The 20 T cell receptor beta chains below come from one sample, sequenced in a study of T cell responses to AZD1222 COVID-19 vaccine (dated by TCRdb to about 2021). The time point tag for this specimen amounts to: baseline before first vaccination. Receptor libraries were prepared by the immunoSEQ multiplex PCR assay. TCRdb took this table from immuneACCESS and kept in-frame rearrangements with V and J called. Such tables lack part of the clones; where checked against another copy, unresolved V genes explain under half of the gap, and the rest is unexplained. The table for this sample lists 200,000 to 300,000 clones; just over 90% of them were counted only once. Approximately 0.52% of the sample belongs to the ten largest clones. The sequenced sample was peripheral blood, obtained on day 0 of AZD1222 vaccination. The receptors derive from an adult in good health.

Notes on this clone: Distinct nucleotide sequences in the sample also encode this CDR3. CDR3 nucleotide sequence: TGTGCCAGTAGTATAGGATACAATGAGCAGTTCTTC. This translates into CASSIGYNEQFF. V gene TRBV19 combines with J gene TRBJ2-1, with D hard to call. Germline CDR1 reads LNHDA; CDR2 reads SQIVND (reference sequence). The V end was cut by 1 base, the J end by 4 bases, with 2 bases between. The CDR3 covers 12 residues.

The V and J genes are TRBV5-4 and TRBJ2-5; 10 bases agree with TRBD1. CDR3 length equals 16 residues. V was pared by 4 bases and J by 10 bases, with 16 bases of the junction left unmatched. Germline CDR1 and CDR2: SGHNT and YYREEE (reference sequence). The CDR3 here is CASSPYATGGFVDQYF. CDR3 sequence (DNA): TGTGCCAGCAGCCCTTACGCGACAGGGGGCTTTGTGGACCAGTACTTC. The full variable domain, completed using reference TRBV5-4 and TRBJ2-5, is ETGVTQSPTHLIKTRGQQVTLRCSSQSGHNTVSWYQQALGQGPQFIFQYYREEENGRGNFPPRFSGLQFPNYSSELNVNALELDDSALYLCASSPYATGGFVDQYFGPGTRLLVL.

The J gene is TRBJ2-2, the V gene TRBV2; 7 bases align to TRBD1. Germline-derived CDR1 and CDR2 are SNHLY and FYNNEI. Trimming removed 8 bases from V and 1 base from J; junction bases left unmatched: 10. This CDR3 spans 16 amino acids. The CDR3: CASHLDRTGNTGELFF. In DNA, the CDR3 is TGTGCCAGCCACCTCGATCGGACAGGGAACACCGGGGAGCTGTTTTTT.

The chain couples TRBV7-9 to TRBJ2-1, with D uncertain. The CDR3 consists of 12 residues. Germline CDR1 and CDR2: SEHNR and FQNEAQ (reference sequence). V was clipped by 1 base and J by 6 bases, with 4 bases between them. In nucleotides, the CDR3 is TGTGCCAGCAGCTTAGGTCTCAATGAGCAGTTCTTC. Translated: CASSLGLNEQFF.

This clone was seen only once. The chain has TRBV5-1 and TRBJ2-1; D remains unclear. Per the germline V gene, CDR1 is SGHRS and CDR2 is YFSETQ. This CDR3 region has 13 residues. Between the trimmed V and J ends, which lost 3 bases and 5 bases, there was a span of 9 bases. DNA for the CDR3: TGCGCCAGCAGCTCGACGCTTCACAATGAGCAGTTCTTC. Translation: CASSSTLHNEQFF.

The chain employs TRBV4-1 and TRBJ2-7; D is undetermined. Germline V gene data show CDR1 as MGHRA and CDR2 as YSYEKL. V was trimmed by 1 base and J by 3 bases, leaving 19 bases between them. CDR3 length equals 17 residues. The CDR3 sequence: CASSQGSPSGYVYEQYF. The CDR3 DNA sequence: TGCGCCAGCAGCCAAGGGTCCCCGTCAGGATATGTCTACGAGCAGTACTTC.

The V gene is TRBV3-1 (or the pseudogene TRBV3-2), the J gene TRBJ1-6; D may be TRBD1 (5 bases). This CDR3 has 15 residues. Germline loops: CDR1 LGHDT, CDR2 YNNKEL (reference sequence). Trimming cost V 4 bases and J 9 bases, with 16 bases left between them. The CDR3 DNA is TGTGCCAGCAGCCGATCCCAGGGTTTCGGTTCACCCCTCCACTTT. This translates into CASSRSQGFGSPLHF.

J is TRBJ1-2 and V is TRBV4-3; 9 positions agree with TRBD1. Germline V gene data show CDR1 as LGHNA and CDR2 as YSLEER. The V segment lost 4 bases and the J segment 2 bases; nucleotides outside the gene matches: 5. The CDR3 length is 15 residues. The CDR3 DNA reads TGCGCCAGCAGCCGGCAACAGGGGGCGAACTATGGCTACACCTTC. It specifies CASSRQQGANYGYTF.

The chain combines TRBV5-1 with TRBJ2-5; 13 positions match TRBD2. V dropped 4 bases and J dropped 4; count of bases not matched to a gene: 10. Germline CDR1 and CDR2: SGHRS and YFSETQ. The length of the CDR3 is 17 residues. The CDR3 region is CASSARTSGRFRETQYF. The DNA of the CDR3 is TGCGCCAGCAGCGCCCGGACTAGCGGGAGATTCAGAGAGACCCAGTACTTC.

The V and J genes are TRBV27 and TRBJ2-7, with a possible D match to TRBD2 (7 bases). CDR1 and CDR2 (germline): MNHEY, SMNVEV (reference sequence). V was pared by 6 bases and J by 7 bases, with 13 bases between. The CDR3 length is 12 residues. The CDR3 protein is CASRPRGGEQYF. In DNA form, the CDR3 reads TGTGCCAGCAGACCGAGGGGGGGGGAGCAGTACTTC.

This chain joins TRBV28 and TRBJ1-5; no reliable D call. In germline, CDR1 is MDHEN, CDR2 SYDVKM. V was clipped by 5 bases and J by 3 bases, with 11 bases between them. This CDR3 is 14 amino acids long. The CDR3 sequence: CASSPRPFNQPQHF. Written as DNA, the CDR3 is TGTGCCAGCAGTCCCCGGCCTTTCAATCAGCCCCAGCATTTT.

J is TRBJ1-5 and V is TRBV19, with 10 bases lining up with TRBD1. CDR1 and CDR2 from the germline V gene are LNHDA and SQIVND (reference sequence). The CDR3 extends over 16 amino acids. Trimming took 5 bases from V and 6 from J; bases not matched to a gene: 10. The chain's CDR3 is CASSPGDRGLGQPQHF. The CDR3 coding sequence is TGTGCCAGTAGTCCCGGGGACAGGGGATTAGGTCAGCCCCAGCATTTT.

This clone was observed once. The J gene is TRBJ2-1, the V gene TRBV27; TRBD2 matches 11 bases. The germline V gene has CDR1 MNHEY and CDR2 SMNVEV (reference sequence). The V segment lost 3 bases and the J segment 12 bases; nucleotides outside the gene matches: 10. This CDR3 has 15 residues. DNA of the CDR3: TGTGCCAGCAGTTTCATAGCGGGAGGGTCCCAAGGGCAGTTCTTC. Protein product: CASSFIAGGSQGQFF.

V is TRBV2 and J is TRBJ1-5, with D possibly matching TRBD1 (5 bases). Germline CDR1 SNHLY, CDR2 FYNNEI. V was shortened by 2 bases and J by 7 bases, with 12 bases between the two germline ends. The length of the CDR3 is 14 residues. The CDR3 bases are TGTGCCAGCAGTGAAAGAGGGACCGGACAGCCCCAGCATTTT. This gives the protein CASSERGTGQPQHF. The variable domain in full, with the rest retrieved from reference TRBV2 and TRBJ1-5, is EPEVTQTPSHQVTQMGQEVILRCVPISNHLYFYWYRQILGQKVEFLVSFYNNEISEKSEIFDDQFSVERPDGSNFTLKIRSTKLEDSAMYFCASSERGTGQPQHFGDGTRLSIL.

The chain has TRBV7-8 and TRBJ2-2; weak D call: TRBD2 (5 bases). Deletions cut 2 bases from V and 8 bases from J, with 18 bases between. This CDR3 has 16 residues. Germline V CDR1 and CDR2: SGHVS, FQNEAQ. CDR3 amino acids: CASSLPGTAPLGELFF. Written as DNA, the CDR3 is TGTGCCAGCAGCTTACCGGGAACGGCCCCACTAGGGGAGCTGTTTTTT.

V gene TRBV7-2 combines with J gene TRBJ2-2, with TRBD1 identical over 9 bases. The germline gives CDR1 SGHTA, CDR2 FQGNSA. V lost 5 bases and J lost 6; bases outside the gene matches: 7. The CDR3 spans 15 residues. DNA of the CDR3: TGTGCCAGCAGCCGTAATAGACAGGGGGCCGGGGAGCTGTTTTTT. This translates into CASSRNRQGAGELFF.

The chain carries TRBV3-1 (or the pseudogene TRBV3-2) and TRBJ2-7; 12 bases are shared with TRBD2. The CDR3 runs to 14 residues. V gave up 4 bases and J gave up 7 bases; unmatched junction bases: 5. Germline assignment: CDR1 LGHDT and CDR2 YNNKEL (reference sequence). CDR3 in DNA: TGTGCCAGCAGCCTCGCTAGCGGGAGGGCGGAGCAGTACTTC. Translation: CASSLASGRAEQYF.

This chain uses TRBV9 with TRBJ1-6, with a tentative D call TRBD1 (6 bases). The germline gives CDR1 SGDLS, CDR2 YYNGEE. CDR3 size: 15 residues. V lost 3 bases to trimming and J lost 7 bases, with 14 bases between them. CDR3 DNA sequence: TGTGCCAGCAGCGGCCCCGGACAGTCAAATTCACCCCTCCACTTT. This sequence encodes CASSGPGQSNSPLHF.

This CDR3 is CASSHQPTSGIQETQYF. In nucleotides, the CDR3 is TGTGCCAGCAGCCACCAGCCCACTAGCGGCATCCAAGAGACCCAGTACTTC. The chain combines TRBV3-1 (or the pseudogene TRBV3-2) with TRBJ2-5, with 8 bases identical to TRBD2. CDR3 length: 17 amino acids. V shed 3 bases, J shed 1 base, and the junction held 10 bases outside the gene matches. Germline loops: CDR1 LGHDT, CDR2 YNNKEL (reference sequence).

The chain couples TRBV5-6 to TRBJ2-4; 7 bases agree with TRBD1. After removal of 0 bases from V and 7 bases from J, the junction contained 4 bases not matched to a gene. The V gene's germline CDR1 is SGHDT and CDR2 YYEEEE. The CDR3 length is 14 residues. The CDR3 is CASSLVQGINIQYF. CDR3 coding DNA: TGTGCCAGCAGCTTGGTACAGGGGATCAACATTCAGTACTTC.